This T cell receptor beta chain is drawn from a study of patients and donors after allogeneic stem cell transplantation. Germline V gene lookup returns CDR1 ENHRY and CDR2 SYGVKD. The ends were cut back, 6 bases at V and 8 bases at J, with 15 bases in the middle. The CDR3 extends over 13 amino acids. This clonotype occurred many times. TCRdb used MiXCR to reprocess the RT-PCR reads, holding one entry per CDR3 protein. This sample has roughly 940,000 distinct CDR3 sequences, with roughly 18% found just once. The chain recombines TRBV10-3 with TRBJ2-3; possibly TRBD2 for D (8 bases). This receptor was identified in a human donor who was either an allogeneic HSCT recipient or a stem cell or donor lymphocyte infusion donor (not recorded which). It is not recorded whose cells these are; they may come from a transplant donor. The specimen sequenced was blood, either unsorted or a sorted T cell fraction (not recorded which). Here the CDR3 DNA reads TGTGCCATCAGCGGGACAGCGGGGGCTACGCAGTATTTT. This translates into CAISGTAGATQYF.